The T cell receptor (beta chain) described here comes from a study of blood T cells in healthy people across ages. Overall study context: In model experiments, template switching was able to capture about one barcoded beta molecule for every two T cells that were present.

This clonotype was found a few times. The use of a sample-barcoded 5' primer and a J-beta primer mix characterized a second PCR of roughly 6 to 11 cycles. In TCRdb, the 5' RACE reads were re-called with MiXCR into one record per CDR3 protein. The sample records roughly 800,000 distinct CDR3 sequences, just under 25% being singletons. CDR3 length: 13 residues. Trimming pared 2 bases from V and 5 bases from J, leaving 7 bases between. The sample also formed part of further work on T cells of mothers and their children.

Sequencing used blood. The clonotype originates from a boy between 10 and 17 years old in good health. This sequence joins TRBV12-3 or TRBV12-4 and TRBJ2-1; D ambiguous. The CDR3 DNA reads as TGTGCCAGCAGTTTACTCACTAACAATGAGCAGTTCTTC. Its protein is CASSLLTNNEQFF.